Listed below are T cell receptor beta chains from one sample, sequenced in a study of blood T cell repertoires in COVID-19. The protocol was immunoSEQ multiplex PCR, while the TCRdb copy is restricted to in-frame clones and leaves out a portion. This sample carries about 55,000 clones, roughly 84% of them seen once, and the ten largest clones take 15% to 20%. The sample was peripheral blood. These TCRs come from a human donor with active COVID-19. The donor label of this sample is uncertain. The CDR3 runs from the conserved cysteine through the conserved F or W.

j_gene | v_gene | len | CDR3aa
TRBJ1-6 | TRBV4-2 | 17 | CASSQTRGTVDNSPLHF
TRBJ2-3 | TRBV9 | 16 | CASSVETSGVADTQYF
TRBJ2-6 | TRBV7-2 | 18 | CASSLGGGSQSGANVLTF
TRBJ1-2 | TRBV6-5 | 13 | CASSYTGNYGYTF
TRBJ2-1 | TRBV7-3 | 14 | CASSPPGGGDEQFF
TRBJ2-1 | TRBV4-2 | 18 | CASSQGTSGGYSYNEQFF
TRBJ1-1 | TRBV5-1 | 17 | CASSLDPPGAWNTEAFF
TRBJ2-2 | TRBV6-6 | 11 | CASRGGGELFF
TRBJ2-5 | TRBV18 | 13 | CASSPRQGETQYF
TRBJ1-4 | TRBV18 | 13 | CASSQGINEKLFF
TRBJ1-1 | TRBV25-1 | 16 | CASSATGGSWNTEAFF
TRBJ2-2 | TRBV3-1/TRBV3-2 | 14 | CASSQGSNTGELFF
TRBJ2-1 | TRBV7-9 | 15 | CASSLYGGDYNEQFF
TRBJ1-4 | TRBV12-3/TRBV12-4 | 13 | CASSTRQAEKLFF
TRBJ1-4 | TRBV9 | 14 | CASSVDAGNEKLFF
TRBJ2-3 | TRBV15 | 18 | CATSRDVASGGRADTQYF
TRBJ2-3 | TRBV3-1/TRBV3-2 | 21 | CASSQGFLAGGVPSSTDTQYF
TRBJ2-7 | TRBV3-1/TRBV3-2 | 19 | CASSQDRGKHVGLTYEQYF
TRBJ1-2 | TRBV9 | 14 | CASSGGQGWGGYTF
TRBJ1-2 | TRBV7-3 | 11 | CASSSGDGYTF
TRBJ2-3 | TRBV3-1/TRBV3-2 | 13 | CASSLDWADTQYF
TRBJ1-3 | TRBV7-2 | 14 | CASHLGGAGNTIYF
TRBJ2-5 | TRBV5-1 | 14 | CASSLAGPQETQYF
TRBJ1-1 | TRBV6-2/TRBV6-3 | 15 | CASSYPSTLRAEAFF
TRBJ2-1 | TRBV6-2/TRBV6-3 | 15 | CASSYLAGGQNEQFF
TRBJ1-1 | TRBV18 | 15 | CASSPIENRHTEAFF
TRBJ1-1 | TRBV6-5 | 15 | CASSYFREGNTEAFF
TRBJ2-3 | TRBV4-3 | 13 | CASSQPTSLRQYF
TRBJ2-7 | TRBV2 | 12 | CASSTQGMEQYF
TRBJ2-2 | TRBV6-5 | 14 | CASSKTRNTGELFF
TRBJ2-3 | TRBV7-3 | 18 | CASSRGLAAAFGTDTQYF
TRBJ1-5 | TRBV19 | 15 | CASRTRQGVGQPQHF
TRBJ2-5 | TRBV25-1 | 15 | CASSGLDRAGETQYF
TRBJ2-5 | TRBV19 | 13 | CASGRHGAETQYF
TRBJ1-2 | TRBV6-5 | 12 | CASSQGTYGYTF
TRBJ2-6 | TRBV7-9 | 19 | CASSRKAGTGGSGANVLTF
TRBJ2-7 | TRBV6-2/TRBV6-3 | 14 | CASSQTGGTYEQYF